This T cell receptor (beta chain) stems from a study of OX40 agonist ivuxolimab in advanced cancers. Here immunoSEQ multiplex PCR was the method, and the copy in TCRdb shows in-frame clones only, minus some. The sample shows about 82,000 clones, around 84% of them seen only once. V shed 4 bases, J shed 4 bases, and the junction held 9 bases outside the gene matches. Looked up from germline, CDR1 is KGHSH and CDR2 is LQKENI. The CDR3 is made up of 16 amino acids. Sequenced material: CD4+ or CD8+ T cells sorted from blood, taken in a trial of the OX40 agonist ivuxolimab. The receptor was isolated from an adult with an advanced solid tumor such as melanoma, head and neck, liver or kidney cancer. The chain employs TRBV18 and TRBJ2-2; TRBD1 aligns across 7 bases. CDR3 region: CASSQKEGAFTGELFF. For the CDR3, the DNA is TGTGCCAGCTCACAGAAAGAGGGGGCCTTCACCGGGGAGCTGTTTTTT.